Here is one TCR beta chain with its context. The data were obtained in a study of glioma-infiltrating T cells after dendritic cell vaccination. Turning to the study itself: Dendritic cells derived from monocytes and pulsed with autologous tumor lysate formed the vaccine.

Up to about 2 ug genomic DNA was used for TCRB CDR3 amplification. Method: immunoSEQ multiplex PCR; TCRdb's copy keeps in-frame clones and lacks some. The sample has tens of thousands of clones; roughly four fifths are singletons. The CDR3 spans 15 residues. Losses at the gene ends were 4 bases for V and 2 bases for J; bases not matched to a gene: 7. CDR1 is SGHRS, CDR2 YFSETQ, per germline. Regarding time point: after dendritic cell vaccination, including at tumor progression/relapse. The material was blood, obtained after dendritic cell vaccination. This clonotype was sampled from a human donor with glioblastoma. The chain has TRBV5-1 and TRBJ2-3, with 7 bases identical to TRBD1. CDR3 sequence: CASSTGQTLTDTQYF. CDR3 sequence (DNA): TGCGCCAGCAGCACGGGACAGACCCTCACAGATACGCAGTATTTT.